This TCR beta chain was documented in a study of blood T cell repertoires in COVID-19. Clones were sequenced by immunoSEQ multiplex PCR, and TCRdb holds only the in-frame ones, with some missing. Here the sample spans 150,000 to 250,000 clones, more than 65% being singletons. The source is a man in his forties who had recovered from COVID-19. The sample was PBMCs or T cells enriched from blood (not recorded which).

Written as DNA, the CDR3 is TGTGCCAGCAGCCAAACTAGGACAGGGAAGAATGAGCAGTTCTTC. It yields the protein CASSQTRTGKNEQFF. The rearrangement joins TRBV3-1 (or the pseudogene TRBV3-2) to TRBJ2-1; 8 bases agree with TRBD1. Germline loops: CDR1 LGHDT, CDR2 YNNKEL (reference sequence). V trimming: 2 bases; J trimming: 7 bases; junction bases outside the gene matches: 7. The CDR3 runs to 15 residues.